This T cell receptor (beta chain) appears in the sequencing data of a study of cytomegalovirus exposure and HLA in healthy donors. Study-level results: Most TCR sequences were rare, but some public TCRs occurred in many donors. Testing in vitro showed a few CMV-associated chains specific for CMV antigens.

With respect to this clone: Its matching antigen is unknown. The sample carries other DNA sequences with the same CDR3.

The study ran its PCR with 60 Vbeta and 13 Jbeta primers. Clones were read by immunoSEQ multiplex PCR, and TCRdb kept only the in-frame ones, dropping some. This sample has 150,000 to 180,000 clones, with 80% found just once. This CDR3 region has 14 residues. Per the germline V gene, CDR1 is SEHNR and CDR2 is FQNEAQ (reference sequence). J lost 3 bases, V lost 3 bases, and 3 bases had no gene match. The sequencing input was PBMCs. The V call is TRBV7-9, the J call TRBJ2-7; TRBD1 agrees at 9 bases. The origin of this receptor is a man aged 25 to 40 in good health and CMV-seropositive. The CDR3: CASSFRGQGYEQYF. The CDR3 region has the DNA TGTGCCAGCAGCTTCCGGGGACAGGGCTACGAGCAGTACTTC.